A single sample gave rise to the 28 T cell receptor beta chains below, sequenced in a study of T cell repertoires in cytomegalovirus infection. TCRdb called the reads again in MiXCR, with one record for every CDR3 protein. The sample includes roughly 100,000 distinct CDR3 sequences, more than 15% of them seen just once. The sample comprised PBMCs. These TCRs come from a human donor in good health (CMV status not recorded). Some clones in this sample may be carry-over from other donors' samples.

In its sample, this clonotype was seen many times. The chain combines TRBV7-2 with TRBJ2-2; D call uncertain. This CDR3 comprises 13 residues. In germline, CDR1 is SGHTA, CDR2 FQGNSA. V lost 2 bases, J lost 7 bases, and 8 bases lay in between. For the CDR3, the DNA is TGTGCCAGCAGCTTAAATCCGAGCGGGGAGCTGTTTTTT. Translated, it gives CASSLNPSGELFF. The whole variable domain, remainder taken from reference TRBV7-2 and TRBJ2-2, is GAGVSQSPSNKVTEKGKDVELRCDPISGHTALYWYRQSLGQGLEFLIYFQGNSAPDKSGLPSDRFSAERTGGSVSTLTIQRTQQEDSAVYLCASSLNPSGELFFGEGSRLTVL.

This rearrangement joins TRBV19 to TRBJ1-5; D remains ambiguous. The ends were cut back, 3 bases at V and 5 bases at J, with 11 bases in the middle. Germline CDR1 LNHDA, CDR2 SQIVND (reference sequence). The CDR3 spans 14 residues. The CDR3 DNA follows: TGTGCCAGTAGTATTTTAGGGCCCTATCAGCCCCAGCATTTT. Amino acid sequence: CASSILGPYQPQHF.

V usage is TRBV5-4 and J usage is TRBJ1-2, with D unclear. V lost 4 bases to trimming and J lost 8 bases, with 12 bases between them. The germline V gene has CDR1 SGHNT and CDR2 YYREEE (reference sequence). This CDR3 region has 12 residues. CDR3 amino acids: CASSDESGGYTF. The CDR3 coding sequence is TGTGCCAGCAGCGATGAGTCCGGGGGCTACACCTTC. Full variable domain (rest looked up from reference TRBV5-4 and TRBJ1-2): ETGVTQSPTHLIKTRGQQVTLRCSSQSGHNTVSWYQQALGQGPQFIFQYYREEENGRGNFPPRFSGLQFPNYSSELNVNALELDDSALYLCASSDESGGYTFGSGTRLTVV.

The chain recombines TRBV10-3 with TRBJ1-1; unclear D gene. There are 13 residues in the CDR3. CDR1 and CDR2 from the germline V gene are ENHRY and SYGVKD. The V gene lost 7 bases and the J gene lost 9 bases, with 18 bases spanning the gap. CDR3 coding DNA: TGTGCCATCAATCCCGGTGGGCCGGGGAAAGCTTTCTTT. Amino acid sequence: CAINPGGPGKAFF.

The gene calls are TRBV5-1 and TRBJ2-7, with D perhaps given as TRBD1 or TRBD2 (5 bases each). The CDR3 is 16 residues long. The germline gives CDR1 SGHRS, CDR2 YFSETQ. V was clipped by 3 bases and J by 0 bases, with 16 bases between them. In DNA form, the CDR3 reads TGCGCCAGCAGCTCGCCATCCGGGACGGTCTCCTACGAGCAGTACTTC. Protein sequence: CASSSPSGTVSYEQYF.

This clonotype was counted between two and nine times. This chain links TRBV2 with TRBJ1-3; D gene unclear. CDR1 and CDR2 from the germline V gene are SNHLY and FYNNEI. V was shortened by 6 bases and J by 15 bases, with 15 bases between the two germline ends. The CDR3 has 11 residues. The CDR3 bases are TGTGCCAGCAGAAACGGACCTTCGAAATATTTT. Translating gives CASRNGPSKYF.

Of note for this clonotype: A read error may explain this, as a much larger clone is one base away. V usage is TRBV12-3 or TRBV12-4 and J usage is TRBJ1-1, with 7 bases identical to TRBD1. This CDR3 spans 14 amino acids. Germline trimming cut 6 bases from V and 5 bases from J; bases unmatched to any gene: 9. The chain's CDR3 is CASSRQGGTTEAFF. The DNA of the CDR3 is TGTGCCAGCAGCAGACAGGGCGGAACAACTGAAGCTTTCTTT.

This chain joins TRBV27 and TRBJ2-3; 8 bases are shared with TRBD2. The V gene end was trimmed by 5 bases and the J gene end by 3 bases; junction bases not matched to a gene: 16. There are 18 residues in the CDR3. Germline-derived CDR1 and CDR2 are MNHEY and SMNVEV (reference sequence). The chain's CDR3 is CASSLRPGGGPQTDTQYF. The CDR3 nucleotides read TGTGCCAGCAGTCTACGGCCGGGGGGGGGCCCGCAAACAGATACGCAGTATTTT.

The chain has TRBV27 and TRBJ2-1; D may match TRBD1 or TRBD2 (5 bases each). In germline, CDR1 is MNHEY, CDR2 SMNVEV (reference sequence). Deletions cut 8 bases from V and 8 bases from J, with 22 bases between. This CDR3 region has 15 residues. CDR3 loop: CASRSDREGRHEQFF. Here the CDR3 DNA reads TGTGCCAGCCGGAGCGACAGAGAGGGAAGGCATGAGCAGTTCTTC.

This clonotype was observed a handful of times. The V and J genes are TRBV20-1 and TRBJ2-7, with D maybe TRBD1 (5 bases). Germline values: CDR1 DFQATT, CDR2 SNEGSKA (reference sequence). V gave up 2 bases and J gave up 5 bases, with 13 bases separating them. The CDR3 is 13 amino acids. CDR3 coding DNA: TGCAGTGCTAGAAGAGGAACCAGGGACGAGCAGTACTTC. This gives the protein CSARRGTRDEQYF.

The chain joins TRBV15 to TRBJ1-2; possibly TRBD1 for D (5 bases). Germline loops: CDR1 LNHNV, CDR2 YYDKDF (reference sequence). The V end was cut by 1 base, the J end by 1 base, with 16 bases between. This CDR3 is 17 amino acids long. The DNA of the CDR3 is TGTGCCACCAGCAGAGGGGACCGACAGAGGATTAACTATGGCTACACCTTC. Translated, it gives CATSRGDRQRINYGYTF.

This clonotype was detected many times. J is TRBJ1-1 and V is TRBV7-2; D unclear. The CDR3 loop spans 14 amino acids. V lost 7 bases and J 5 bases, leaving 17 bases between the germline ends. Germline CDR1 is SGHTA and CDR2 is FQGNSA. The CDR3 sequence is CASTQGLGRTEAFF. The CDR3 DNA sequence: TGTGCCAGCACCCAAGGGCTGGGGAGGACTGAAGCTTTCTTT.

The sample holds a few counts of this clonotype. The chain couples TRBV3-1 to TRBJ2-5, with 7 bases fitting TRBD2. This CDR3 region has 16 residues. Trimming at V came to 3 bases and at J to 5 bases, leaving 12 bases not matched to a gene. Germline loops: CDR1 LGHDT, CDR2 YNNKEL (reference sequence). The CDR3, as DNA: TGTGCCAGCAGCCATTTACTAGGGACTATGCGGGAGACCCAGTACTTC. Its translation: CASSHLLGTMRETQYF.

The CDR3 reads CASSFGLRNTGELFF. In DNA form, the CDR3 reads TGCGCCAGCAGCTTCGGACTCAGGAACACCGGGGAGCTGTTTTTT. The chain employs TRBV5-1 and TRBJ2-2, with D perhaps matching TRBD2 (5 bases). V was trimmed by 2 bases and J by 1 base, leaving 9 bases between them. The CDR3 covers 15 residues. CDR1 and CDR2 from the germline V gene are SGHRS and YFSETQ.

This clonotype occurred a few times. V is TRBV6-5 and J is TRBJ1-1, with D unclear. Germline CDR1 is MNHEY and CDR2 is SVGAGI. This CDR3 region has 14 residues. V was cut by 7 bases and J by 3 bases, with 15 bases left in between. The CDR3 sequence: CASTLDGRDTEAFF. The CDR3 DNA reads as TGTGCCAGCACCTTGGACGGGAGGGACACTGAAGCTTTCTTT.

The V call is TRBV10-2, the J call TRBJ1-6; 12 bases are shared with TRBD1. The CDR3 is 18 residues long. The ends lost 6 bases at V and 2 bases at J; junction bases unmatched: 8. Germline V gene lookup returns CDR1 WSHSY and CDR2 SAAADI. As DNA, the CDR3 is TGCGCCAGCAGGCCCCGGGACAGGGGGCTCGCCTATAATTCACCCCTCCACTTT. Translation gives CASRPRDRGLAYNSPLHF.

This clonotype was counted only a few times. The chain employs TRBV4-2 and TRBJ1-6, with D hard to call. The CDR3 length is 12 residues. Germline V gives CDR1 LGHNA, CDR2 YNFKEQ. The V gene lost 3 bases and the J gene lost 15 bases, with 12 bases spanning the gap. The chain's CDR3 is CASSQDRLLLHF. The CDR3 DNA reads TGTGCCAGCAGCCAGGACCGATTGCTCCTCCACTTT.

This clonotype has ten or more counts. The rearrangement uses TRBV12-3 or TRBV12-4 and TRBJ1-6; 8 bases are shared with TRBD1. CDR3 length equals 15 residues. Trimming removed 5 bases from V and 7 bases from J; junction bases left unmatched: 7. CDR3 amino acids: CASSIGQGGNSPLHF. The CDR3 bases are TGTGCCAGCAGTATCGGACAGGGAGGGAATTCACCCCTCCACTTT.

Notes on this clonotype: This clone may be a read error of a much larger clone one base away. The rearrangement joins TRBV7-2 to TRBJ2-1, with a possible D match to TRBD2 (5 bases). This CDR3 has 14 amino acids. Germline CDR1 SGHTA, CDR2 FQGNSA. The CDR3, as DNA: TGTGCCAGCAGCCCAGAGCCGGGGTACAATGGGCAGTTCTTC. Translating gives CASSPEPGYNGQFF.

This clonotype was counted ten times or more. V gene TRBV7-3 combines with J gene TRBJ2-7, with D maybe TRBD1 (5 bases). Trimming took off 0 bases at V and 7 bases at J, with 10 bases between the two ends. This CDR3 is 13 amino acids long. Germline CDR1 is SGHTA and CDR2 is FQGTGA. CDR3: CASSLTGAGEQYF. The CDR3 region has the DNA TGTGCCAGCAGCTTAACAGGGGCAGGGGAGCAGTACTTC.

The J gene is TRBJ2-1, the V gene TRBV29-1; 14 positions agree with TRBD2. The CDR3 contains 17 residues. V was pared by 1 base and J by 0 bases, with 2 bases of the junction left unmatched. CDR1 is SQVTM and CDR2 is ANQGSEA in the germline V gene. CDR3 protein: CSVEGLAGGSSYNEQFF. The CDR3 DNA reads TGCAGCGTTGAAGGACTAGCGGGGGGGAGCTCCTACAATGAGCAGTTCTTC.

The V call is TRBV12-3 or TRBV12-4, the J call TRBJ1-4; D is unclear. V lost 2 bases and J 9 bases, leaving 7 bases between the germline ends. The CDR3 sequence is 12 residues long. Here the CDR3 reads CASSLNSQKLFF. DNA for the CDR3: TGTGCCAGCAGTTTAAACTCGCAAAAACTGTTTTTT.

At least ten counts were recorded for this clonotype. J is TRBJ2-6 and V is TRBV28; D unresolved. The CDR3 totals 13 residues. Trimming left V 6 bases short and J 15 bases short, with 18 bases between. The germline V gene encodes CDR1 MDHEN and CDR2 SYDVKM. Here the CDR3 DNA reads TGTGCCAGCAGCCCGGGTGCCCGTCCAAACCTGACTTTC. This sequence encodes CASSPGARPNLTF.

The rearrangement joins TRBV2 to TRBJ1-5; unclear D gene. Trimming removed 5 bases at V and 8 bases at J, with 10 bases between. The germline CDR1 and CDR2 sequences are SNHLY and FYNNEI. CDR3 length: 12 residues. Here the CDR3 reads CASSTDLEPQHF. The DNA of the CDR3 is TGTGCCAGCAGTACGGATCTCGAGCCCCAGCATTTT.

V gene TRBV2 combines with J gene TRBJ1-2; D is ambiguous. The CDR3 covers 12 residues. Germline-derived CDR1 and CDR2 are SNHLY and FYNNEI. Trimming left V 1 base short and J 7 bases short, with 7 bases between. The CDR3 DNA reads TGTGCCAGCAGTGAAGTTGGGTTTGGCTACACCTTC. It yields the protein CASSEVGFGYTF.

This clonotype was seen more than once but under ten times. In DNA form, the CDR3 reads TGTGCCAGCAGCTCCCTCTCGAGCCAGGGGAACATTCAGTACTTC. Translation: CASSSLSSQGNIQYF. The chain has TRBV7-8 and TRBJ2-4, with D possibly being TRBD1 (6 bases). Germline CDR1 is SGHVS and CDR2 is FQNEAQ. CDR3 length: 15 amino acids. Trimming left V 4 bases short and J 7 bases short, with 17 bases between.

Only a few counts were recorded for this clonotype. The rearrangement links TRBV7-2 to TRBJ1-2, with 9 bases identical to TRBD1. The germline gives CDR1 SGHTA, CDR2 FQGNSA. Losses at the gene ends were 3 bases for V and 4 bases for J; bases not matched to a gene: 12. This CDR3 comprises 17 residues. The CDR3 region is CASSFRDRAPLGYGYTF. As DNA, the CDR3 is TGTGCCAGCAGCTTCCGGGACAGGGCCCCCTTAGGCTATGGCTACACCTTC.

Of note for this clonotype: One end of the junction varies from germline; a read error may be responsible. The CDR3 bases are TGTTCCAGCAGTGATTCGAGTTACGAGCAGTACTTC. Protein product: CSSSDSSYEQYF. The chain links TRBV25-1 to TRBJ2-7; D ambiguous. The CDR3 has 12 amino acids. Germline V gene lookup returns CDR1 MGHDK and CDR2 SYGVNS.